This is a list of T cell receptor beta chains from one sample in a study of blood T cell repertoires in COVID-19. Some clones are missing from TCRdb's copy, which holds only in-frame ones; the method was immunoSEQ multiplex PCR. The table records roughly 250,000 clones, 82% of them present only once. The sample comprised peripheral blood. These receptor sequences come from a woman aged 60 to 75 with active or convalescent COVID-19. CDR3s include the opening cysteine and the closing phenylalanine or tryptophan. A D gene is named only where the DNA matches it firmly. Expanded clones get a size class; other rows say once, few or many, or leave the size out.

clone_size,v_call,j_call,d_call,cdr3_nt,cdr3_aa
.,TRBV18,TRBJ1-1,.,TGTGCCAGCTCACTTTGGGCCAAACTAGCTGAAGCTTTCTTT,CASSLWAKLAEAFF
.,TRBV18,TRBJ2-5,.,TGTGCCAGCTCTATCGAGGAGACCCAGTACTTC,CASSIEETQYF
.,TRBV12-3/TRBV12-4,TRBJ1-1,.,TGTGCCAGCAGATCGGACATGAACACTGAAGCTTTCTTT,CASRSDMNTEAFF
once,TRBV6-5,TRBJ2-2,.,TGTGCCAGCAGCCCCCTGAACCAGCGGCCGCCAGAGCTGTTTTTT,CASSPLNQRPPELFF
.,TRBV11-2,TRBJ1-3,.,TGTGCCAGCAGCTTAGACGGCAGGTTGCGAGGAAACACCATATATTTT,CASSLDGRLRGNTIYF
.,TRBV12-3/TRBV12-4,TRBJ1-2,TRBD1,TGTGCCAGCAGCGCCCAGGGGGCCGTTAGCTACACCTTC,CASSAQGAVSYTF
.,TRBV5-1,TRBJ1-1,.,TGCGCCAGCAGCGTGGACAGATACTTGAACACTGAAGCTTTCTTT,CASSVDRYLNTEAFF
.,TRBV30,TRBJ1-6,.,TGTGCCTGGAGCATCCAGGGTAGTAGGACCCTCCACTTT,CAWSIQGSRTLHF
.,TRBV5-6,TRBJ1-1,TRBD1,TGTGCCAGCAGCTGGGGACAGGGTTGGTCTGAAGCTTTCTTT,CASSWGQGWSEAFF
.,TRBV7-8,TRBJ1-4,.,TGTGCCAGCAGCTTGAACTACGAGACAGGCCTTAATGAAAAACTGTTTTTT,CASSLNYETGLNEKLFF
.,TRBV3-1/TRBV3-2,TRBJ2-1,TRBD2,TGTGCCAGCAGCCAAGAAGGAGCGGGGGGGCCAGGTGAGCAGTTCTTC,CASSQEGAGGPGEQFF
.,TRBV25-1,TRBJ2-5,.,TGTGCCAGCAGTGTCGACTTCGGTCAGGGAGAGACCCAGTACTTC,CASSVDFGQGETQYF
once,TRBV4-3,TRBJ1-1,.,TGCGCCAGCAGCCTCGAATCTGGCCCGAACACTGAAGCTTTCTTT,CASSLESGPNTEAFF
.,TRBV21-1,TRBJ2-7,.,TGTGCCAGCAGCGCGGGGGGACTGACTAGTATCCCCTACGAGCAGTACTTC,CASSAGGLTSIPYEQYF
few,TRBV9,TRBJ1-6,.,TGTGCCAGCAGCCCCTCGGGCCAGGGTAATTCACCCCTCCACTTT,CASSPSGQGNSPLHF
.,TRBV5-1,TRBJ2-6,TRBD1,TGCGCCAGCAGCATACAGGGGACTGGGGCCAACGTCCTGACTTTC,CASSIQGTGANVLTF
.,TRBV18,TRBJ1-1,.,TGTGCCAGCTCACAGGCGACAGGACCGATGAACACTGAAGCTTTCTTT,CASSQATGPMNTEAFF
few,TRBV30,TRBJ2-5,.,TGTGCCTGGGGTGGTGGACAGCAAGAGACCCAGTACTTC,CAWGGGQQETQYF
.,TRBV6-5,TRBJ1-2,TRBD1,TGTGCCAGCATGAAGAGGCAGGGGGCGAACTATGGCTACACCTTC,CASMKRQGANYGYTF
.,TRBV19,TRBJ1-5,.,TGTGCCAGCCGGGCCAGATTGAGGGCCCAGCATTTT,CASRARLRAQHF
.,TRBV12-3/TRBV12-4,TRBJ1-2,.,TGTGCCAGCAGCCTAACAGGGAGCTATGGCTACACCTTC,CASSLTGSYGYTF
once,TRBV19,TRBJ1-2,.,TGTGCCAGTAGTACCGGGTATCGGAATACCTATGGCTACACCTTC,CASSTGYRNTYGYTF